These 11 T cell receptor beta chains were sequenced from one sample in a study of technical replicates of blood from several donors. Profiled with immunoSEQ multiplex PCR; TCRdb holds only in-frame clones, not every one. The sample shows tens of thousands of clones, roughly 94% of them seen only once. Sequencing was done on a sample of T cells isolated from PBMCs. These TCRs come from a human donor in good health.

The chain carries TRBV19 and TRBJ2-7; tentative D call: TRBD1 (6 bases). The CDR3 sequence is 14 residues long. Trimming took off 1 base at V and 2 bases at J, with 9 bases between the two ends. Germline lookup yields CDR1 LNHDA and CDR2 SQIVND (reference sequence). The CDR3 loop reads CASSIGRQAYEQYF. In DNA, the CDR3 is TGTGCCAGTAGTATAGGAAGACAGGCCTACGAGCAGTACTTC. Full variable domain (rest looked up from reference TRBV19 and TRBJ2-7): DGGITQSPKYLFRKEGQNVTLSCEQNLNHDAMYWYRQDPGQGLRLIYYSQIVNDFQKGDIAEGYSVSREKKESFPLTVTSAQKNPTAFYLCASSIGRQAYEQYFGPGTRLTVT.

The genes are TRBV11-2 and TRBJ1-5, with a weak D call TRBD1 (5 bases). V was cut by 6 bases and J by 6 bases, with 12 bases left in between. The CDR3 contains 13 residues. The V gene's germline CDR1 is SGHAT and CDR2 FQNNGV. CDR3 nucleotides: TGTGCCAGCAGTACCCAGGGAGGTCAGCCCCAGCATTTT. Amino acids: CASSTQGGQPQHF.

The chain recombines TRBV14 with TRBJ1-6; no reliable D call. Germline V CDR1 and CDR2: SGHDN, FVKESK. The CDR3 spans 13 residues. The V end lost 4 bases, the J end lost 9 bases, and 10 bases lay between the germline ends. The CDR3 loop is CASSPRRISPLHF. CDR3 in DNA: TGTGCCAGCAGCCCACGGCGGATTTCACCCCTCCACTTT. Drawing the rest from reference TRBV14 and TRBJ1-6, the complete variable domain is EAGVTQFPSHSVIEKGQTVTLRCDPISGHDNLYWYRRVMGKEIKFLLHFVKESKQDESGMPNNRFLAERTGGTYSTLKVQPAELEDSGVYFCASSPRRISPLHFGNGTRLTVT.

The CDR3 loop reads CASSPTGDYEQYF. The CDR3 nucleotides are TGCGCCAGCAGCCCGACAGGGGACTACGAGCAGTACTTC. J is TRBJ2-7 and V is TRBV10-2; 8 nucleotides line up with TRBD1. The V gene's germline CDR1 is WSHSY and CDR2 SAAADI. The CDR3 consists of 13 residues. Losses at the gene ends were 6 bases for V and 3 bases for J; bases not matched to a gene: 4.

The chain couples TRBV28 to TRBJ2-5; TRBD1 is a possible D gene (6 bases). Trimming pared 7 bases from V and 5 bases from J, leaving 17 bases between. Germline loops: CDR1 MDHEN, CDR2 SYDVKM. The CDR3 has 14 amino acids. CDR3 in DNA: TGTGCCAGCACCCTGGACAGAATTGGTGAGACCCAGTACTTC. It yields the protein CASTLDRIGETQYF. Together with reference TRBV28 and TRBJ2-5, the CDR3 gives the full variable domain: DVKVTQSSRYLVKRTGEKVFLECVQDMDHENMFWYRQDPGLGLRLIYFSYDVKMKEKGDIPEGYSVSREKKERFSLILESASTNQTSMYLCASTLDRIGETQYFGPGTRLLVL.

This clone has only a few counts. The J gene is TRBJ1-2, the V gene TRBV7-9, with 9 nucleotides matching TRBD1. V shed 5 bases, J shed 9 bases, and the junction held 4 bases outside the gene matches. The CDR3 has 12 residues. Germline CDR1 reads SEHNR; CDR2 reads FQNEAQ (reference sequence). The CDR3 is CASSPGQGSYTF. The CDR3 nucleotides read TGTGCCAGCAGCCCGGGACAGGGAAGCTACACCTTC.

The chain carries TRBV2 and TRBJ2-5; D is perhaps TRBD2 (6 bases). The CDR3 consists of 14 residues. Trimming stripped 3 bases from V and 1 base from J, with 9 bases between. Germline V gene sequence: CDR1 SNHLY, CDR2 FYNNEI. CDR3 region: CASSEAGLQETQYF. The CDR3 DNA follows: TGTGCCAGCAGTGAGGCGGGGCTCCAAGAGACCCAGTACTTC.

The genes are TRBV6-6 and TRBJ1-1, with TRBD1 as a possible D gene (5 bases). CDR3 size: 13 residues. V lost 5 bases and J 1 base, leaving 8 bases between the germline ends. Germline V lookup: CDR1 MNHNY, CDR2 SVGAGI (reference sequence). Written as DNA, the CDR3 is TGTGCCAGCAGTCAGCAGGGGAACACTGAAGCTTTCTTT. Residues: CASSQQGNTEAFF.

The chain uses TRBV28 and TRBJ2-7, with D perhaps TRBD2 (6 bases). Per the germline V gene, CDR1 is MDHEN and CDR2 is SYDVKM. The CDR3 runs 14 residues. V lost 6 bases to trimming and J lost 6 bases, with 18 bases between them. In DNA, the CDR3 is TGTGCCAGCAGCCCCTCACCAGCGACTAGCGAGCAGTACTTC. It yields the protein CASSPSPATSEQYF.

This chain uses TRBV4-1 with TRBJ1-2, with TRBD1 matching over 8 bases. The CDR3 contains 13 residues. The germline CDR1 and CDR2 sequences are MGHRA and YSYEKL. V was pared by 4 bases and J by 10 bases, with 8 bases of the junction left unmatched. The CDR3 here is CASSLLGQADYTF. The CDR3 coding sequence is TGCGCCAGCAGCCTTCTGGGACAGGCGGACTACACCTTC.

The chain is built from TRBV4-2 and TRBJ1-1, with D tentatively TRBD1 (6 bases). Germline assignment: CDR1 LGHNA and CDR2 YNFKEQ. The CDR3 is made up of 16 amino acids. With 0 bases removed from V and 0 bases from J, the gap between germline ends came to 11 bases. The CDR3 region is CASSQEGGDMNTEAFF. The CDR3 DNA sequence: TGTGCCAGCAGCCAAGAGGGAGGGGACATGAACACTGAAGCTTTCTTT.